This T cell receptor (beta chain) was recovered during a study of human T cells and chemical hapten exposure (dated by TCRdb to the early 2020s). Regarding the study in general: For sensitization, 2% DPC in acetone was applied to a roughly 2 cm by roughly 2 cm area of upper inner arm skin. Most of the patients in the cohort were female, and the cohort covered alopecia areata with under or over 50% scalp involvement, alopecia totalis and alopecia universalis. Roughly 30 alopecia patients provided blood for TCR sequencing at one to four time points (pre-sensitization, 2, 6 and 24 weeks). In alopecia patients, the study followed how the peripheral blood TCR repertoire changed in vivo over primary and secondary sensitization to diphenylcyclopropenone (DPC), a hapten. Libraries were combined into a pool for sequencing, and differences in TCR yield between samples came mainly from small differences in library volumes within the pool. Patch testing was performed on the upper back with Finn chambers containing 0.01% DPC, and the patch tests were scored after 6 days according to International Contact Dermatitis Research Group standards. Throughout the study period of around 25 weeks, patients also received therapeutic DPC doses to the scalp every week. Patient blood was sampled pre-sensitization (week 0) and at 2, 6 and about 24 weeks after DPC sensitization.

Explained via the paper, the time point label denotes: pre-sensitization, week 0. Reading the label with the study, this specimen's treatment or condition is: therapeutic diphenylcyclopropenone sensitization with weekly scalp DPC. At each patch-test visit, blood was drawn before the patch test was applied. Eligible patients were aged 18 to 70, diagnosed with alopecia, deemed suitable for DPC therapy, and excluded if pregnant. Total RNA was isolated from unfractionated whole blood collected in Tempus Blood RNA tubes. The paper's findings and limits, for the study overall: DPC sensitization did not change the number of TCRs with a frequency above 1 in 1000, and there was no evidence of changes in global repertoire structure. After repeated subsampling, the strength of the expansion versus patch-test correlation and the threshold at which it became significant changed. A positive correlation was found between the number of PT1 expanded TCRs and patch test score, with significance reached at thresholds 8, 16 and 32 but not 4. Expanded TCRs formed significantly more large CDR3 similarity clusters than pre-sensitization or healthy control sets, consistent with antigen-driven responses. Because all patients had alopecia, a presumed autoimmune disease, the immune response of the patients might differ from that of healthy individuals.

CDR1 and CDR2 (SEHNR, FQNEAQ) derive from the germline V gene (reference sequence). The CDR3 runs 14 residues from the cysteine to the phenylalanine. The kept DNA is CDR3 alone, 42 bases in frame from the first base. The germline V end is reduced by 5 bases and the J end by 6 bases; junction bases left unmatched: 6. This clonotype was found a few times. What this receptor recognizes is not known. No qualities accompany the bases; no much larger clone lies one base away. Library construction relied on RACE. Sequencing was carried out with a NextSeq 500. During library preparation, unique molecular identifiers were attached to individual cDNA molecules so that TCRs could be counted quantitatively and reproducibly. Both TCR alpha and TCR beta chains were sequenced from each blood RNA sample. The authors processed their data as follows. The median number of TCRs per sample was roughly 94,000, ranging from roughly 23,224 to 690,600. The Decombinator software suite was used to annotate the V, J and CDR3 of the TCR reads. For the PS versus PT1 abundance plots, all samples were subsampled to the same number of TCRs (28,000). TCRs were defined as expanded if absent before sensitization and observed at least eight times at the 2-week time point. The raw public data were reprocessed by TCRdb itself: fastp quality trimming at Q25, MiXCR clonotype calling, in-frame beta chains only. All rows with the same CDR3 protein become a single entry with the most common DNA and genes. TCRdb assigned the V and J calls; the authors' analysis was not used. The sample table shows more than 55,000 distinct CDR3 sequences, and roughly a tenth are seen once. Around 9.5% of the sample is in the top ten clones.

Sequencing used whole blood, obtained in connection with sensitization to the hapten diphenylcyclopropenone (DPC). The rearranged chain carries TRBV7-9 and TRBJ2-4; TRBD1 lines up with 8 middle nucleotides. This receptor was identified in a man aged 35-49 years with alopecia areata. Some clones in this sample may be carry-over from other donors' samples. CDR3 protein: CASSKGQGRNIQYF. The DNA sequence is as follows: TGTGCCAGCAGCAAAGGACAGGGTAGAAACATTCAGTACTTC. Where the CDR3 stops, the reference TRBV7-9 and TRBJ2-4 genes take over; the full variable domain is DTGVSQNPRHKITKRGQNVTFRCDPISEHNRLYWYRQTLGQGPEFLTYFQNEAQLEKSRLLSDRFSAERPKGSFSTLEIQRTEQGDSAMYLCASSKGQGRNIQYFGAGTRLSVL.